The next 26 T cell receptor beta chains were all read from a single sample in a study of identical twins. One entry per CDR3 protein, called by TCRdb with MiXCR from the 5' RACE reads. This sample has a few hundred thousand distinct CDR3 sequences, with about 8% found just once. These data are also associated with another study on yellow fever vaccine responses in identical twins.

Material: CD8+ T cells sorted from blood. These receptors all stem from a woman between 18 and 30 years old in good health.

In its sample, this clonotype was seen a few times. The rearrangement links TRBV7-9 to TRBJ1-1; D not resolved. Trimming cost V 5 bases and J 2 bases, with 6 bases left between them. The CDR3 has 12 amino acids. In germline, CDR1 is SEHNR, CDR2 FQNEAQ (reference sequence). The CDR3 DNA follows: TGTGCCAGCAGCGAAAGTAACACTGAAGCTTTCTTT. Amino acid sequence: CASSESNTEAFF.

This clonotype has more than one count but fewer than ten. The chain couples TRBV5-5 to TRBJ1-1; the D gene is possibly TRBD1 (6 bases). The V end lost 0 bases, the J end lost 8 bases, and 14 bases lay between the germline ends. This CDR3 comprises 14 residues. From germline, CDR1 is SGHKS and CDR2 YYEKEE (reference sequence). The CDR3 loop is CASSLAGQTPEAFF. Here the CDR3 DNA reads TGTGCCAGCAGCTTGGCTGGACAGACCCCAGAAGCTTTCTTT.

This clonotype has a handful of counts. J is TRBJ2-1 and V is TRBV30, with 7 bases lining up with TRBD1. V was pared by 4 bases and J by 5 bases, with 2 bases of the junction left unmatched. The CDR3 has 12 amino acids. Germline V gene lookup returns CDR1 GTSNPN and CDR2 SVGIG (reference sequence). For the CDR3, the DNA is TGTGCCTGGAAGGGGGCAAACAATGAGCAGTTCTTC. Translating gives CAWKGANNEQFF.

This clonotype has a count of ten or more. The rearrangement joins TRBV29-1 to TRBJ2-1, with no clear D. The germline CDR1 and CDR2 sequences are SQVTM and ANQGSEA. The V gene lost 2 bases and the J gene lost 5 bases, with 7 bases spanning the gap. CDR3 length: 12 amino acids. The CDR3 is CSVESDHNEQFF. The CDR3 DNA reads as TGCAGCGTTGAATCCGATCACAATGAGCAGTTCTTC.

The J gene is TRBJ2-1, the V gene TRBV20-1; D is ambiguous. The germline V and J ends were trimmed by 6 bases and 7 bases, with 10 bases remaining between them. The germline V gene has CDR1 DFQATT and CDR2 SNEGSKA (reference sequence). This CDR3 has 11 amino acids. The CDR3 spells CSAVVVNEQFF. CDR3 DNA: TGCAGTGCAGTAGTGGTGAATGAGCAGTTCTTC.

This clonotype showed up many times. This chain joins TRBV10-1 and TRBJ2-1; 14 bases align to TRBD2. The CDR3 covers 14 residues. Germline CDR1 reads WNHNN; CDR2 reads SYGVQD (reference sequence). Trimming removed 6 bases from V and 8 bases from J; junction bases left unmatched: 3. The CDR3 loop reads CASSPGLAGDEQFF. DNA of the CDR3: TGCGCCAGCAGCCCGGGACTAGCGGGAGATGAGCAGTTCTTC.

This sequence joins TRBV3-1 and TRBJ1-4; maybe TRBD1 (5 bases). Germline loops: CDR1 LGHDT, CDR2 YNNKEL (reference sequence). Trimming shortened V by 4 bases and J by 0 bases, and 12 bases separated the two germline ends. This CDR3 region has 16 residues. The CDR3 reads CASSPRDSATNEKLFF. The CDR3 DNA sequence: TGTGCCAGCAGCCCAAGAGACAGTGCAACTAATGAAAAACTGTTTTTT.

The chain has TRBV5-6 and TRBJ2-1; 13 nucleotides match TRBD2. This CDR3 comprises 20 residues. Germline CDR1 SGHDT, CDR2 YYEEEE. V gave up 0 bases and J gave up 8 bases; unmatched junction bases: 17. CDR3 nucleotides: TGTGCCAGCAGCTTGGACCCACTAGCGGGAGGGGGTATTCGGAGCCATGAGCAGTTCTTC. It encodes CASSLDPLAGGGIRSHEQFF.

The table lists this clonotype with a few counts. V is TRBV6-2 or TRBV6-3 and J is TRBJ2-3, with D hard to call. Germline CDR1 and CDR2: MNHEY and SVGEGT. The CDR3 covers 15 residues. Trimming shortened V by 6 bases and J by 2 bases, and 15 bases separated the two germline ends. The CDR3 DNA reads TGTGCCAGCAGCTCCGACACGTCCCACACAGATACGCAGTATTTT. This gives the protein CASSSDTSHTDTQYF.

The V and J genes are TRBV5-6 and TRBJ2-7; 8 bases line up with TRBD1. V shed 2 bases and J 4 bases; nucleotides not matched to a gene: 5. Germline values: CDR1 SGHDT, CDR2 YYEEEE. This CDR3 contains 14 residues. CDR3 region: CASSFPGQVYEQYF. The CDR3 region has the DNA TGTGCCAGCAGCTTTCCGGGACAGGTTTACGAGCAGTACTTC. Complete variable domain (other parts from reference TRBV5-6 and TRBJ2-7): DAGVTQSPTHLIKTRGQQVTLRCSPKSGHDTVSWYQQALGQGPQFIFQYYEEEERQRGNFPDRFSGHQFPNYSSELNVNALLLGDSALYLCASSFPGQVYEQYFGPGTRLTVT.

The gene calls are TRBV29-1 and TRBJ2-5; 9 nucleotides match TRBD1. The germline V gene encodes CDR1 SQVTM and CDR2 ANQGSEA. The J segment lost 5 bases and the V segment lost 0 bases, leaving 16 bases of the junction unmatched. CDR3 size: 18 residues. The chain's CDR3 is CSVEDRVYTGGPGETQYF. DNA of the CDR3: TGCAGCGTTGAAGATCGGGTCTACACAGGGGGCCCGGGGGAGACCCAGTACTTC. Full variable domain (missing parts from reference TRBV29-1 and TRBJ2-5): SAVISQKPSRDICQRGTSLTIQCQVDSQVTMMFWYRQQPGQSLTLIATANQGSEATYESGFVIDKFPISRPNLTFSTLTVSNMSPEDSSIYLCSVEDRVYTGGPGETQYFGPGTRLLVL.

V is TRBV19 and J is TRBJ2-2, with TRBD1 matching over 9 bases. CDR1 and CDR2 from the germline V gene are LNHDA and SQIVND (reference sequence). Unmatched junction bases numbered 4, after V lost 6 bases and J lost 2 bases. This CDR3 region has 15 residues. CDR3 in amino acids: CASREDRGNTGELFF. CDR3 nucleotides: TGTGCCAGTAGGGAGGACAGGGGAAACACCGGGGAGCTGTTTTTT.

This clonotype came up a few times. The chain uses TRBV27 and TRBJ2-4, with 7 bases fitting TRBD2. This CDR3 spans 16 amino acids. J gave up 8 bases and V 0 bases, and 10 bases lay outside the gene matches. Germline CDR1 and CDR2: MNHEY and SMNVEV (reference sequence). The CDR3 sequence: CASSLSGGGTWDIQYF. Here the CDR3 DNA reads TGTGCCAGCAGTTTATCGGGGGGGGGTACATGGGACATTCAGTACTTC.

The chain couples TRBV5-1 to TRBJ2-1, with D maybe TRBD2 (6 bases). V shed 4 bases and J shed 7 bases, with 12 bases lying between them. The germline V gene has CDR1 SGHRS and CDR2 YFSETQ. The CDR3 runs 13 residues. The CDR3 loop is CASSLGTANEQFF. In DNA, the CDR3 is TGCGCCAGCAGCCTCGGGACTGCGAATGAGCAGTTCTTC.

This clonotype has at least ten counts. This chain connects TRBV5-1 to TRBJ2-7, with D unresolved. Trimming took off 0 bases at V and 3 bases at J, with 10 bases between the two ends. Germline CDR1 SGHRS, CDR2 YFSETQ. The CDR3 consists of 14 residues. The CDR3 spells CASSLDREFYEQYF. The DNA of the CDR3 is TGCGCCAGCAGCTTGGACAGAGAATTCTACGAGCAGTACTTC.

This clonotype was detected many times. The CDR3 sequence is CASSPHTGELFF. CDR3 coding DNA: TGTGCCAGCAGTCCACACACCGGGGAGCTGTTTTTT. The chain employs TRBV27 and TRBJ2-2; no definite D call. Trimming took 5 bases from V and 3 from J, leaving 4 bases between them. In germline, CDR1 is MNHEY, CDR2 SMNVEV (reference sequence). The CDR3 consists of 12 residues.

This clonotype was seen only a few times. The chain uses TRBV2 and TRBJ2-1, with D possibly being TRBD2 (6 bases). The CDR3 is 13 residues long. Trimming stripped 6 bases from V and 6 bases from J, with 12 bases between. Germline CDR1 is SNHLY and CDR2 is FYNNEI. CDR3 nucleotide sequence: TGTGCCAGCAGGGACTCCGGGGGCAATGAGCAGTTCTTC. This gives the protein CASRDSGGNEQFF.

A few counts support this clonotype. J is TRBJ2-7 and V is TRBV2; 7 nucleotides agree with TRBD1. The V and J ends lost 5 bases and 5 bases, in that order; junction bases with no gene match: 6. The CDR3 runs 13 residues. Germline V lookup: CDR1 SNHLY, CDR2 FYNNEI. This chain's CDR3 is CASSFRDSDEQYF. In DNA, the CDR3 is TGTGCCAGCAGTTTCCGGGACAGCGACGAGCAGTACTTC.

This clonotype was counted ten times or more. This sequence joins TRBV7-2 and TRBJ2-7; tentative D call: TRBD2 (5 bases). The CDR3 runs to 13 residues. CDR1 is SGHTA, CDR2 FQGNSA, per germline. V gave up 4 bases and J gave up 3 bases, with 10 bases separating them. The CDR3 is CASSSGLDYEQYF. The CDR3 DNA follows: TGTGCCAGCAGCTCAGGACTGGACTACGAGCAGTACTTC.

The chain links TRBV6-1 to TRBJ2-7; D uncertain. Germline CDR1 and CDR2: MNHNS and SASEGT. V lost 2 bases to trimming and J lost 2 bases, with 7 bases between them. This CDR3 contains 13 residues. This CDR3 reads CASSEWGTYEQYF. Written as DNA, the CDR3 is TGTGCCAGCAGTGAATGGGGTACCTACGAGCAGTACTTC.

The rearrangement uses TRBV20-1 and TRBJ2-7, with D unresolved. In germline, CDR1 is DFQATT, CDR2 SNEGSKA (reference sequence). Trimming took off 0 bases at V and 0 bases at J, with 12 bases between the two ends. CDR3 length: 15 residues. Written as DNA, the CDR3 is TGCAGTGCTAGAGATCTGGCAGCAAGCTCCTACGAGCAGTACTTC. Its protein product is CSARDLAASSYEQYF.

In this sample, this clonotype turned up many times. V and J are TRBV29-1 and TRBJ1-3; D is undetermined. V lost 2 bases and J 2 bases, leaving 13 bases between the germline ends. CDR1 is SQVTM, CDR2 ANQGSEA, per germline. This CDR3 region has 15 residues. CDR3 nucleotides: TGCAGCGTTGAAAAAGGGAGTGAGGCTGGAAACACCATATATTTT. Translation: CSVEKGSEAGNTIYF.

This clonotype occurred a few times. The chain carries TRBV5-1 and TRBJ2-3; no firm D call. CDR1 and CDR2 from the germline V gene are SGHRS and YFSETQ. The CDR3 extends over 15 amino acids. V was cut by 1 base and J by 2 bases, with 11 bases left in between. CDR3 region: CASSLTIQDTDTQYF. The CDR3, as DNA: TGCGCCAGCAGCTTGACAATTCAGGACACAGATACGCAGTATTTT.

There are many counts of this clonotype. The chain joins TRBV11-2 to TRBJ2-1, with 9 bases that match TRBD2. This CDR3 comprises 17 residues. Trimming cost V 8 bases and J 3 bases; bases outside gene matches: 14. The germline gives CDR1 SGHAT, CDR2 FQNNGV. The CDR3 here is CASGEDSGRILYNEQFF. DNA for the CDR3: TGTGCCAGCGGGGAGGATAGCGGGAGAATTCTCTACAATGAGCAGTTCTTC.

CDR3 nucleotides: TGTGCTAGTGGTGAAAACGGGGGGTTCTACGAGCAGTACTTC. It specifies CASGENGGFYEQYF. The chain recombines TRBV12-5 with TRBJ2-7; TRBD2 matches 7 bases. CDR3 length: 14 residues. V shed 5 bases and J 3 bases; nucleotides not matched to a gene: 7. The germline CDR1 and CDR2 sequences are LGHNT and FRNRAP.

There are a few counts of this clonotype. This rearrangement joins TRBV9 to TRBJ1-2; 7 positions agree with TRBD1. The J segment lost 4 bases and the V segment lost 3 bases, leaving 9 bases of the junction unmatched. CDR1 is SGDLS and CDR2 is YYNGEE in the germline V gene. The CDR3 is 15 amino acids. CDR3: CASSAAQGSPYGYTF. CDR3 coding DNA: TGTGCCAGCAGCGCAGCACAGGGGTCTCCCTATGGCTACACCTTC.